Listed below are T cell receptor beta chains from one sample, sequenced in a study of regulatory T cells in long-lasting Graves disease. A single record per CDR3 protein comes from TCRdb applying MiXCR to the multiplex PCR reads. In the table there are approximately 400,000 distinct CDR3 sequences, about 16% of which are singletons. These data were also reused for a study on T cells in Graves' hyperthyroidism and ophthalmopathy.

The sample here was peripheral blood mononuclear cells (PBMCs), taken at new diagnosis, from a patient treated with antithyroid drugs. The receptors originated from a woman in her 30s with Graves disease. CDR3s include the opening cysteine and the closing phenylalanine or tryptophan. The D gene is left open where the match is weak. Expanded clones get a size class; other rows say once, few or many, or leave the size out.

-	TRBV4-1	TRBJ2-5	few	TGCGCCAGCAGCCAAGAGAACCTGGACCAAGAGACCCAGTACTTC	CASSQENLDQETQYF
TRBD2	TRBV6-2/TRBV6-3	TRBJ2-3	few	TGTGCCAGCAGGCGACTAGCGGAGTTCACAGATACGCAGTATTTT	CASRRLAEFTDTQYF
-	TRBV3-1	TRBJ1-1	-	TGTGCCAGCAGCCAAGAAAGCACGGCTCTTACGAACACTGAAGCTTTCTTT	CASSQESTALTNTEAFF
-	TRBV18	TRBJ2-7	many	TGTGCCAGCTCACCGACAGGAACGTCCTACGAGCAGTACTTC	CASSPTGTSYEQYF
-	TRBV5-5	TRBJ2-7	few	TGTGCCAGCAGCTTGGGGCAGGTGCGAAACTACGAGCAGTACTTC	CASSLGQVRNYEQYF
-	TRBV15	TRBJ2-7	many	TGTGCCACCAGCAGAATGGGCTCGGGAAACGAGCAGTACTTC	CATSRMGSGNEQYF
TRBD1	TRBV5-1	TRBJ2-5	-	TGCGCCAGCAGGGACGGACAGGGGGCAGTTGAGACCCAGTACTTC	CASRDGQGAVETQYF
TRBD2	TRBV12-3/TRBV12-4	TRBJ2-5	many	TGTGCCAGCAGTTTAGGCGGGAGTATTGAAGAGACCCAGTACTTC	CASSLGGSIEETQYF
-	TRBV30	TRBJ1-1	many	TGTGCCTGGGGGGGGCCGTTTATGAACACTGAAGCTTTCTTT	CAWGGPFMNTEAFF
-	TRBV20-1	TRBJ1-1	many	TGCAGTGCTAGAGGACTACGGAACACTGAAGCTTTCTTT	CSARGLRNTEAFF
-	TRBV20-1	TRBJ2-7	many	TGCAGTGCTAGAGAGGGGTCCTACGAGCAGTACTTC	CSAREGSYEQYF
-	TRBV30	TRBJ1-1	many	TGTGCCTGGAGTGAAAAGAGAGAAGCTTTCTTT	CAWSEKREAFF
-	TRBV10-1	TRBJ2-7	few	TGCGCCAGCAGTGAGACCCGGGGGAACGAGCAGTACTTC	CASSETRGNEQYF
TRBD1	TRBV30	TRBJ2-3	many	TGTGCCTGGAGTGTACTTGGCAGGGGGACAGATACGCAGTATTTT	CAWSVLGRGTDTQYF
-	TRBV30	TRBJ2-2	many	TGTGCCTGGCAACTAGGCTCCGGGGAGCTGTTTTTT	CAWQLGSGELFF
-	TRBV12-3/TRBV12-4	TRBJ1-2	-	TGTGCCTCCCGGTGGGGAAACTATGGCTACACCTTC	CASRWGNYGYTF
TRBD1	TRBV5-5	TRBJ2-5	many	TGTGCCAGCAGCGGGACAGGGCCGCGGGAGACCCAGTACTTC	CASSGTGPRETQYF
-	TRBV5-1	TRBJ2-1	many	TGCGCCAGCAGCAGGCAACTAACGGGAAACAATGAGCAGTTCTTC	CASSRQLTGNNEQFF
-	TRBV6-9	TRBJ1-6	-	TGTGCCAGCAGTTACCCCGAGGGAAATTCACCCCTCCACTTT	CASSYPEGNSPLHF
TRBD2	TRBV10-3	TRBJ2-1	many	TGTGCCATCAGTGAGCAGCGGGAGGAGTTCTTC	CAISEQREEFF
TRBD1	TRBV24-1	TRBJ2-7	few	TGTGCCACCAGTGATTCGGGACAGGGGACCTACGAGCAGTACTTC	CATSDSGQGTYEQYF
-	TRBV5-1	TRBJ2-1	-	TGCGCCAGCAGCTCCGCAGGAACCGTCAACAATGAGCAGTTCTTC	CASSSAGTVNNEQFF
-	TRBV7-9	TRBJ1-2	-	TGTGCCAGCAGCTTAGTGTCCTATGGCTACACCTTC	CASSLVSYGYTF
-	TRBV30	TRBJ1-1	many	TGTGCCTGGAGTGTAGGCTACTTTGGCCCCAACACTGAAGCTTTCTTT	CAWSVGYFGPNTEAFF
TRBD2	TRBV11-2	TRBJ2-7	many	TGTGCCAGCACCTTAGTACCGGGACTAGGCTCCTACGAGCAGTACTTC	CASTLVPGLGSYEQYF